This T cell receptor (beta chain) was found in a study of shared clonotypes between healthy human individuals. General study results and limits: Generally, naive subsets (rather than memory subsets) showed larger estimated richness. Donor clonotype sharing was expected to depend on sequencing depth.

At deep level, the assay was performed. In the original workflow: As immunoSEQ supplied junction-only sequences (without quality scores), filtering differed. TCRdb's copy holds only in-frame clones and misses some; the assay was immunoSEQ multiplex PCR. V, J and clone size are taken as reported in that table, and D and trimming were inferred from the DNA itself. The sample consists of hundreds of thousands of clones, 90% to 95% of them appearing once. CDR3 length equals 16 residues. Germline-derived CDR1 and CDR2 are SGHNT and YENEEA. V dropped 5 bases and J dropped 4 bases, with 18 bases sitting between them. Naive CD8 cells lacked CD45RO, underwent positive selection for CCR7 and left out terminally differentiated effector memory CD45RA+ cells. About this clone itself: Its antigen is as yet unknown.

The specimen was naive CD8+ T cells sorted from blood. This receptor was taken from a man aged 30 to 45 in good health. The chain is built from TRBV11-3 and TRBJ2-1; the D is unclear. The chain's CDR3 is CASSDTSLGLYNEQFF. Here the CDR3 DNA reads TGTGCCAGCAGCGATACTTCGCTAGGGCTATACAATGAGCAGTTCTTC.